Presented here are 30 T cell receptor beta chains from one specimen sequenced in a study of shared clonotypes between healthy human individuals. Produced via immunoSEQ multiplex PCR; TCRdb's table is partial and in-frame only. This table has roughly 700,000 clones, about nine tenths appearing once. The sample consisted of memory CD8+ T cells from PBMCs. The subset is: CD45RO+ cells pooled with CCR7-negative TemRA cells. These receptors were collected from a man in his late teens or twenties in good health. Some clones in this sample may be carry-over from other donors' samples.

On this clone: Other DNA sequences in this sample translate to the same CDR3. This sequence joins TRBV28 and TRBJ2-5; TRBD1 matches at 7 bases. Germline V gene lookup returns CDR1 MDHEN and CDR2 SYDVKM. V dropped 6 bases and J dropped 5; count of bases not matched to a gene: 9. This CDR3 contains 14 residues. CDR3 DNA sequence: TGTGCCAGCAGCCCGAACAGGGGAAGGGAGACCCAGTACTTC. Amino acids: CASSPNRGRETQYF.

This chain links TRBV27 with TRBJ2-7; D uncertain. V was trimmed by 5 bases and J by 6 bases, leaving 11 bases between them. The CDR3 has 12 residues. Germline assignment: CDR1 MNHEY and CDR2 SMNVEV (reference sequence). CDR3 sequence reads: CASSPTLFEQYF. The CDR3 DNA follows: TGTGCCAGCAGTCCGACGCTTTTCGAGCAGTACTTC.

The chain combines TRBV4-3 with TRBJ2-7, with D perhaps assigned TRBD1 or TRBD2 (5 bases each). CDR1 LGHNA and CDR2 YSLEER come from the germline V gene. V was trimmed by 1 base and J by 1 base, leaving 14 bases between them. The CDR3 is 16 amino acids. CDR3 bases: TGCGCCAGCAGCCAAGGGGCCGGGACCCCTTCCTACGAGCAGTACTTC. Translation: CASSQGAGTPSYEQYF.

This clone was counted a few times. The sample carries other DNA sequences with the same CDR3. V is TRBV25-1 and J is TRBJ1-2; D gene unclear. Between the trimmed V and J ends, which lost 0 bases and 2 bases, there was a span of 7 bases. This CDR3 is 14 amino acids long. The germline V gene encodes CDR1 MGHDK and CDR2 SYGVNS. CDR3 in DNA: TGTGCCAGCAGTGAATATCATGGAAACTATGGCTACACCTTC. Translated, it gives CASSEYHGNYGYTF.

The V gene is TRBV10-3, the J gene TRBJ2-7, with 8 bases fitting TRBD2. From germline, CDR1 is ENHRY and CDR2 SYGVKD. With V trimmed by 7 bases and J by 0 bases, 8 bases remained unmatched. The CDR3 length is 15 residues. The DNA of the CDR3 is TGTGCCATCAAGCTAGAGAGCGGGAGCTCCTACGAGCAGTACTTC. Translating gives CAIKLESGSSYEQYF.

The chain carries TRBV18 and TRBJ1-2; 9 bases are shared with TRBD1. V lost 3 bases, J lost 6 bases, and 8 bases stayed unmatched. The CDR3 is made up of 15 amino acids. The germline V gene has CDR1 KGHSH and CDR2 LQKENI. The CDR3 coding sequence is TGTGCCAGCTCACCGCGGGACAGGGCGGGGGATGGCTACACCTTC. Amino acid sequence: CASSPRDRAGDGYTF.

V is TRBV6-6 and J is TRBJ1-1; D gene unclear. Trimming stripped 5 bases from V and 4 bases from J, with 11 bases between. Germline V gene sequence: CDR1 MNHNY, CDR2 SVGAGI (reference sequence). The CDR3 loop spans 13 amino acids. In DNA form, the CDR3 reads TGTGCCAGCAGTCCCGGTGGCGGCACTGAAGCTTTCTTT. As protein: CASSPGGGTEAFF.

The chain carries TRBV7-2 and TRBJ2-5; 11 bases agree with TRBD2. Germline CDR1 and CDR2: SGHTA and FQGNSA. The CDR3 is made up of 16 amino acids. Trimming cost V 5 bases and J 1 base; bases outside gene matches: 6. The CDR3 reads CASSGRLAGLQETQYF. Written as DNA, the CDR3 is TGTGCCAGCAGCGGACGACTAGCGGGACTCCAAGAGACCCAGTACTTC.

This chain links TRBV11-2 with TRBJ2-7; the match to TRBD2 covers 12 bases. Germline loops: CDR1 SGHAT, CDR2 FQNNGV. The V and J ends lost 2 bases and 4 bases, in that order; junction bases with no gene match: 3. This CDR3 has 15 residues. CDR3 coding DNA: TGTGCCAGCAGCTTATTACTAGCGGGAGGTTACGAGCAGTACTTC. Translation: CASSLLLAGGYEQYF. The variable domain in full, completed from reference TRBV11-2 and TRBJ2-7, reads EAGVAQSPRYKIIEKRQSVAFWCNPISGHATLYWYQQILGQGPKLLIQFQNNGVVDDSQLPKDRFSAERLKGVDSTLKIQPAKLEDSAVYLCASSLLLAGGYEQYFGPGTRLTVT.

The rearrangement links TRBV6-1 to TRBJ1-2; no definite D call. Looked up from germline, CDR1 is MNHNS and CDR2 is SASEGT. The V end was cut by 6 bases, the J end by 8 bases, with 10 bases between. The CDR3 loop spans 11 amino acids. The CDR3, as DNA: TGTGCCAGCAGGGACGTGGTGGGCTACACCTTC. Protein: CASRDVVGYTF.

This chain uses TRBV7-9 with TRBJ2-1; no reliable D call. Trimming removed 0 bases from V and 13 bases from J, with 13 bases in between. CDR3 length equals 13 residues. Germline lookup yields CDR1 SEHNR and CDR2 FQNEAQ (reference sequence). As DNA, the CDR3 is TGTGCCAGCAGCTTAGCGTCCCTAGACACCCAGTTCTTC. As protein: CASSLASLDTQFF.

The rearrangement uses TRBV7-9 and TRBJ1-1; tentative D call: TRBD1 (5 bases). This CDR3 is built from 13 residues. V dropped 7 bases and J dropped 4 bases, with 13 bases sitting between them. From germline, CDR1 is SEHNR and CDR2 FQNEAQ (reference sequence). The CDR3, as DNA: TGTGCCAGCAACCGGGACGCTGGCACTGAAGCTTTCTTT. Translated, it gives CASNRDAGTEAFF.

The gene calls are TRBV28 and TRBJ2-2; TRBD1 matches 8 bases. This CDR3 is built from 17 residues. V shed 3 bases, J shed 9 bases, and the junction held 15 bases outside the gene matches. Germline V gene sequence: CDR1 MDHEN, CDR2 SYDVKM. CDR3 sequence: CASSLAPDREIFRELFF. The CDR3 nucleotides are TGTGCCAGCAGTTTGGCGCCGGACAGGGAAATTTTCCGGGAGCTGTTTTTT.

This chain uses TRBV29-1 with TRBJ2-1; TRBD2 matches at 12 bases. Germline CDR1 is SQVTM and CDR2 is ANQGSEA. The CDR3 has 14 residues. J lost 4 bases, V lost 5 bases, and 3 bases had no gene match. The CDR3: CSVPGLAGYNEQFF. The CDR3 coding sequence is TGCAGCGTTCCCGGACTAGCGGGGTACAATGAGCAGTTCTTC.

V usage is TRBV29-1 and J usage is TRBJ1-2; D is unclear. Trimming took 3 bases from V and 6 from J, leaving 11 bases between them. Germline V gives CDR1 SQVTM, CDR2 ANQGSEA. The CDR3 sequence is 12 residues long. The CDR3 here is CSVDRPPNGYTF. DNA for the CDR3: TGCAGCGTTGACCGCCCCCCAAATGGCTACACCTTC.

V gene TRBV29-1 combines with J gene TRBJ2-2; 8 bases line up with TRBD2. CDR1 is SQVTM, CDR2 ANQGSEA, per germline. The CDR3 is 16 amino acids. J was trimmed by 3 bases and V by 3 bases; bases with no gene match: 9. In nucleotides, the CDR3 is TGCAGCGTTGACATCCCCGCTAGCGGGTACACCGGGGAGCTGTTTTTT. Translated: CSVDIPASGYTGELFF.

V and J are TRBV19 and TRBJ2-1, with 11 bases fitting TRBD2. This CDR3 is 15 amino acids long. V lost 1 base, J lost 9 bases, and 5 bases stayed unmatched. CDR1 is LNHDA and CDR2 is SQIVND in the germline V gene (reference sequence). CDR3 loop: CASSIVLAGGGEQFF. CDR3 nucleotides: TGTGCCAGTAGTATAGTTCTAGCGGGAGGAGGTGAGCAGTTCTTC.

This chain connects TRBV9 to TRBJ2-1, with 7 bases identical to TRBD1. The CDR3 runs to 12 residues. CDR1 is SGDLS, CDR2 YYNGEE, per germline. V dropped 3 bases and J dropped 12; count of bases not matched to a gene: 6. Here the CDR3 reads CASSGQGVGQFF. The CDR3 DNA reads as TGTGCCAGCAGCGGACAGGGAGTAGGGCAGTTCTTC.

The V call is TRBV19, the J call TRBJ1-5; no clear D gene. The CDR3 runs 15 residues. Trimming took off 5 bases at V and 0 bases at J, with 11 bases between the two ends. Germline lookup yields CDR1 LNHDA and CDR2 SQIVND (reference sequence). The CDR3 loop is CASSSVGLSNQPQHF. CDR3 in DNA: TGTGCCAGTAGTTCCGTCGGCCTTAGCAATCAGCCCCAGCATTTT.

The V and J genes are TRBV5-1 and TRBJ1-1; D possibly corresponds to TRBD1 (5 bases). CDR3 length: 13 amino acids. V gave up 3 bases and J gave up 1 base, with 7 bases separating them. Looked up from germline, CDR1 is SGHRS and CDR2 is YFSETQ. CDR3 sequence: CASSSGTNTEAFF. CDR3 nucleotide sequence: TGCGCCAGCAGCTCCGGGACGAACACTGAAGCTTTCTTT.

This sequence joins TRBV30 and TRBJ2-1; unclear D gene. The CDR3 spans 12 residues. Germline lookup yields CDR1 GTSNPN and CDR2 SVGIG (reference sequence). V was clipped by 0 bases and J by 5 bases, with 5 bases between them. For the CDR3, the DNA is TGTGCCTGGAGTGTACGTCACAATGAGCAGTTCTTC. Translated: CAWSVRHNEQFF.

The rearrangement joins TRBV7-2 to TRBJ2-7, with 8 bases that match TRBD1. CDR1 SGHTA and CDR2 FQGNSA come from the germline V gene. The trim removed 3 bases at V and 0 bases at J, leaving 4 bases unmatched. This CDR3 spans 15 amino acids. The DNA for the CDR3 is TGTGCCAGCAGCTTCACAGGGGGTTCCTCCTACGAGCAGTACTTC. This translates into CASSFTGGSSYEQYF. The variable domain in full, with the rest retrieved from reference TRBV7-2 and TRBJ2-7, is GAGVSQSPSNKVTEKGKDVELRCDPISGHTALYWYRQSLGQGLEFLIYFQGNSAPDKSGLPSDRFSAERTGGSVSTLTIQRTQQEDSAVYLCASSFTGGSSYEQYFGPGTRLTVT.

The chain couples TRBV19 to TRBJ2-1; D is possibly TRBD1 (5 bases). This CDR3 comprises 15 residues. V was shortened by 1 base and J by 6 bases, with 13 bases between the two germline ends. Per germline, CDR1 LNHDA and CDR2 SQIVND (reference sequence). The CDR3 coding sequence is TGTGCCAGTAGTATAGTTGGCAGGGATAGCAATGAGCAGTTCTTC. Its protein is CASSIVGRDSNEQFF.

The V gene is TRBV2, the J gene TRBJ2-6; D not resolved. In germline, CDR1 is SNHLY, CDR2 FYNNEI. The V end was cut by 5 bases, the J end by 0 bases, with 11 bases between. This CDR3 is built from 16 residues. The CDR3 DNA sequence: TGTGCCAGCAGTCCTCACGCCGTCTCTGGGGCCAACGTCCTGACTTTC. This codes for CASSPHAVSGANVLTF.

This chain connects TRBV7-9 to TRBJ2-2; D may be TRBD2 (6 bases). Germline loops: CDR1 SEHNR, CDR2 FQNEAQ (reference sequence). Trimming took off 3 bases at V and 3 bases at J, with 20 bases between the two ends. CDR3 size: 18 residues. The CDR3 region is CASSFPSKAGRYTGELFF. As DNA, the CDR3 is TGTGCCAGCAGCTTCCCTTCTAAGGCGGGAAGGTACACCGGGGAGCTGTTTTTT.

V usage is TRBV7-9 and J usage is TRBJ2-1, with 10 nucleotides matching TRBD1. The junction had 5 bases not matched to a gene; V was cut back by 5 bases and J by 4 bases. The length of the CDR3 is 15 residues. Germline V gives CDR1 SEHNR, CDR2 FQNEAQ (reference sequence). CDR3 bases: TGTGCCAGCAGCCCGGACAGGGGGATTTACAATGAGCAGTTCTTC. Protein product: CASSPDRGIYNEQFF.

This clone has only one observation. The V and J genes are TRBV6-1 and TRBJ1-1; perhaps TRBD1 as D (6 bases). Trimming removed 0 bases from V and 7 bases from J, with 12 bases in between. Germline V CDR1 and CDR2: MNHNS, SASEGT. There are 14 residues in the CDR3. CDR3 in amino acids: CASSEARVTGEAFF. Here the CDR3 DNA reads TGTGCCAGCAGTGAAGCGCGCGTGACAGGTGAAGCTTTCTTT.

The V and J genes are TRBV15 and TRBJ2-1; D gene ambiguous. The CDR3 is 11 amino acids. CDR1 is LNHNV, CDR2 YYDKDF, per germline (reference sequence). Trimming took off 4 bases at V and 6 bases at J, with 4 bases between the two ends. CDR3 in DNA: TGTGCCACCAGCAATGGCAATGAGCAGTTCTTC. Encoded protein: CATSNGNEQFF.

The chain uses TRBV6-1 and TRBJ1-2; 11 positions agree with TRBD1. Germline CDR1 and CDR2: MNHNS and SASEGT. The trim removed 1 base at V and 3 bases at J, leaving 1 base unmatched. There are 15 residues in the CDR3. In nucleotides, the CDR3 is TGTGCCAGCAGTGAAGGGACAGGGGGCTACTATGGCTACACCTTC. Its protein is CASSEGTGGYYGYTF.

As concerns this clone: The CDR3 ends on some other residue instead of the conserved phenylalanine or tryptophan, so this is likely a read error. The limits of the CDR3 on the DNA are not certain, so only TCRdb's listed CDR3 is given. This chain connects TRBV9 to TRBJ2-7; the table's D call, TRBD1, was not checked against the DNA. Germline assignment: CDR1 SGDLS and CDR2 YYNGEE. The CDR3 is 17 residues long, ends included. CDR3 residues: CASSVEDRQAQLLRRVL.